A single sample gave rise to the 12 T cell receptor beta chains below, sequenced in a study of cytomegalovirus exposure and HLA in healthy donors (dated by TCRdb to the late 2010s). The library was generated by the immunoSEQ multiplex PCR assay. The multiplex PCR relied on a mix of 60 forward primers for TCR Vbeta segments and 13 reverse primers for TCR Jbeta segments. The clones in this table, taken by TCRdb from immuneACCESS, are in-frame only. Not every clone is retained; where verified, under half of the shortfall comes from an unresolved V gene, and the cause of the rest is unknown. This sample lists approximately 59,000 clones; around 62% were detected once. The ten top clones hold 2.5% to 3% of the sample. The sequenced material came from PBMCs. Source of these receptors: a man younger than 45 in good health and CMV-seronegative.

This clone was found a few times. The chain is built from TRBV15 and TRBJ1-2, with D tentatively TRBD1 (5 bases). Trimming removed 3 bases from V and 4 bases from J, with 18 bases in between. This CDR3 region has 16 residues. Germline V gives CDR1 LNHNV, CDR2 YYDKDF (reference sequence). Here the CDR3 reads CATSRGVGGSSYGYTF. The CDR3 region has the DNA TGTGCCACCAGCAGGGGGGTGGGGGGGTCCTCCTATGGCTACACCTTC.

In its sample, this clone was seen once. The chain recombines TRBV11-2 with TRBJ2-2, with D perhaps TRBD2 (6 bases). This CDR3 spans 15 amino acids. Trimming removed 4 bases from V and 3 bases from J, with 12 bases in between. Germline V gene data show CDR1 as SGHAT and CDR2 as FQNNGV. In DNA, the CDR3 is TGTGCCAGCAGCTCCAGGGACTCCCACACCGGGGAGCTGTTTTTT. Encoded protein: CASSSRDSHTGELFF.

This clone appeared a few times. The rearrangement joins TRBV2 to TRBJ2-3; 9 nucleotides align to TRBD2. This CDR3 spans 15 amino acids. J lost 3 bases, V lost 2 bases, and 3 bases had no gene match. Germline values: CDR1 SNHLY, CDR2 FYNNEI. CDR3 nucleotide sequence: TGTGCCAGCAGTGAATGGACTAGCGAAACAGATACGCAGTATTTT. Translation: CASSEWTSETDTQYF.

This rearrangement joins TRBV7-9 to TRBJ1-1; possible D gene TRBD1, 6 bases. Germline CDR1 and CDR2: SEHNR and FQNEAQ (reference sequence). The CDR3 is 15 amino acids. V was pared by 5 bases and J by 0 bases, with 13 bases between. For the CDR3, the DNA is TGTGCCAGCAGCCCCGTGGGACAACTGAACACTGAAGCTTTCTTT. Protein sequence: CASSPVGQLNTEAFF.

The rearrangement links TRBV29-1 to TRBJ1-5; D is unresolved. The CDR3 is made up of 14 amino acids. Trimming pared 5 bases from V and 0 bases from J, leaving 11 bases between. In germline, CDR1 is SQVTM, CDR2 ANQGSEA. The CDR3 nucleotides read TGCAGCGTTTGGCAGAAAGATAGCAATCAGCCCCAGCATTTT. Translating gives CSVWQKDSNQPQHF.

The V call is TRBV7-7, the J call TRBJ2-3; 15 nucleotides agree with TRBD2. The CDR3 extends over 18 amino acids. V lost 5 bases, J lost 3 bases, and 9 bases stayed unmatched. CDR1 and CDR2 from the germline V gene are SSHAT and FNYEAQ (reference sequence). In DNA form, the CDR3 reads TGTGCCAGCAGCCCAAGGACTAGCGGGGGGGCGGGGACAGATACGCAGTATTTT. It specifies CASSPRTSGGAGTDTQYF. Full variable domain (rest looked up from reference TRBV7-7 and TRBJ2-3): GAGVSQSPRYKVTKRGQDVTLRCDPISSHATLYWYQQALGQGPEFLTYFNYEAQPDKSGLPSDRFSAERPEGSISTLTIQRTEQRDSAMYRCASSPRTSGGAGTDTQYFGPGTRLTVL.

This clone was counted only a few times. The chain employs TRBV14 and TRBJ2-7; possible D gene TRBD2, 6 bases. The CDR3 is made up of 18 amino acids. V lost 3 bases and J 3 bases, leaving 24 bases between the germline ends. CDR1 SGHDN and CDR2 FVKESK come from the germline V gene. CDR3 protein: CASSHNGGGWGVLYEQYF. Written as DNA, the CDR3 is TGTGCCAGCAGCCATAACGGTGGAGGGTGGGGCGTCCTCTACGAGCAGTACTTC.

The CDR3 DNA sequence: TGTGCCAGCAGAACAGCGGGGGGCGTACAAGAGACCCAGTACTTC. Residues: CASRTAGGVQETQYF. This rearrangement joins TRBV5-4 to TRBJ2-5; 9 bases agree with TRBD2. From germline, CDR1 is SGHNT and CDR2 YYREEE (reference sequence). The CDR3 spans 15 residues. The ends lost 5 bases at V and 2 bases at J; junction bases unmatched: 7.

The chain couples TRBV6-5 to TRBJ2-7, with TRBD1 as a possible D gene (6 bases). This CDR3 has 14 amino acids. Germline values: CDR1 MNHEY, CDR2 SVGAGI. V lost 2 bases and J lost 3, with 11 bases in between. CDR3 DNA: TGTGCCAGCAGTTACGAACAGGGATACTACGAGCAGTACTTC. It specifies CASSYEQGYYEQYF.

V and J are TRBV10-3 and TRBJ2-3, with 9 nucleotides matching TRBD2. V lost 4 bases, J lost 0 bases, and 5 bases stayed unmatched. Per germline, CDR1 ENHRY and CDR2 SYGVKD. The CDR3 is 16 amino acids. The CDR3 DNA reads as TGTGCCATCAGTGCGGGCGGGGGGGGCAGCACAGATACGCAGTATTTT. Residues: CAISAGGGGSTDTQYF.

This clone was counted a single time. V gene TRBV5-6 combines with J gene TRBJ1-5, with D tentatively TRBD1 (6 bases). The CDR3 is made up of 13 amino acids. Trimming shortened V by 0 bases and J by 8 bases, and 9 bases separated the two germline ends. Germline V gene lookup returns CDR1 SGHDT and CDR2 YYEEEE. As DNA, the CDR3 is TGTGCCAGCAGCTTGGGGGGGGGCAAGCCCCAGCATTTT. This gives the protein CASSLGGGKPQHF.

As DNA, the CDR3 is TGTGCCAGCAGTGTCGAACAGAGGGCCGTATTGCCCCAGCATTTT. This encodes CASSVEQRAVLPQHF. The chain employs TRBV2 and TRBJ1-5; D uncertain. V lost 4 bases to trimming and J lost 9 bases, with 19 bases between them. The CDR3 has 15 amino acids. Germline V gene lookup returns CDR1 SNHLY and CDR2 FYNNEI.